This TCR beta chain was found in a study of CD8+CD57+ T cells in acquired aplastic anemia. Overall study: When averaged, DNA from sorted CD4+ and CD8+ cells came to around 3 ug.

The CDR3 is 15 amino acids. Deletions cut 0 bases from V and 8 bases from J, with 15 bases between. Germline V gene sequence: CDR1 SGHKS, CDR2 YYEKEE (reference sequence). Study-level points and caveats: Between the patient and control groups, CD8+ Simpson's diversity did not differ significantly. The study identified around 28 CD8+ CDR3 sequences shared by patients and controls.

Genomic DNA templated the TCR beta VDJ and CDR3 profiling. Via MiXCR, TCRdb re-called the reads, giving one row per CDR3 protein. There are roughly 170,000 distinct CDR3 sequences in the sample; nearly 50% occur only once, and 10% to 15% lies in the top ten. All sequencing subjects had displayed CD8+CD57+ cell expansion on flow cytometry. Severe acquired aplastic anemia was present in every patient. This clonotype has just one count. The antigen remains unidentified. What was sequenced was sorted CD4+, CD8+, or CD8+CD57+ T cells (not recorded which) from PBMCs. The chain joins TRBV5-5 to TRBJ1-5; D ambiguous. The clonotype was recovered from a human donor with aplastic anemia. CDR3 sequence reads: CASSLDGGPGKPQHF. DNA of the CDR3: TGTGCCAGCAGCTTGGATGGCGGGCCCGGGAAGCCCCAGCATTTT.